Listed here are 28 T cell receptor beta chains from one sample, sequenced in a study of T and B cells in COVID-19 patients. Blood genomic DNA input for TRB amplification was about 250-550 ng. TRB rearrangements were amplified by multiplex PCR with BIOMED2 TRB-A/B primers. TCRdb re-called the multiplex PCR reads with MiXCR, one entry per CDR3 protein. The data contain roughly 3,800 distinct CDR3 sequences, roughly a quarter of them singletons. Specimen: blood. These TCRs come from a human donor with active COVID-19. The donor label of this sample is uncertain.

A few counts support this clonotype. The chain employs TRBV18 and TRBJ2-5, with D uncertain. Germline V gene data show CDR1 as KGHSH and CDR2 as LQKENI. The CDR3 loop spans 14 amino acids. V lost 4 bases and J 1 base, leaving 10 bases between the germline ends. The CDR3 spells CASSRARSQETQYF. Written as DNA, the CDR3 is TGTGCCAGCTCACGTGCGAGGAGCCAAGAGACCCAGTACTTC.

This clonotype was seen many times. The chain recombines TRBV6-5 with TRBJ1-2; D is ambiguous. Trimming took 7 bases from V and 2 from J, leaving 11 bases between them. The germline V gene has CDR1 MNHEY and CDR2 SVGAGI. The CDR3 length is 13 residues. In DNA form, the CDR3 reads TGTGCCAGCACCCACGTGACGAACTATGGCTACACCTTC. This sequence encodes CASTHVTNYGYTF.

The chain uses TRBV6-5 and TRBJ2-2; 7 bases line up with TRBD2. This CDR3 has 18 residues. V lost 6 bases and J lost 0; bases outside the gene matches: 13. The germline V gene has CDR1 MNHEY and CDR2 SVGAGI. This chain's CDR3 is CASRPGTIYAANTGELFF. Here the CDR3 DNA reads TGTGCCAGCAGGCCCGGGACTATATACGCTGCGAACACCGGGGAGCTGTTTTTT.

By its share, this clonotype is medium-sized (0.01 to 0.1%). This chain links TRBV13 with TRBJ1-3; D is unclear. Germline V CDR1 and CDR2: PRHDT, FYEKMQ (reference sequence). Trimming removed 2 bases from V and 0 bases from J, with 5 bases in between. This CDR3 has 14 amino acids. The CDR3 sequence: CASSLRVSGNTIYF. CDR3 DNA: TGTGCCAGCAGCTTAAGGGTCTCTGGAAACACCATATATTTT. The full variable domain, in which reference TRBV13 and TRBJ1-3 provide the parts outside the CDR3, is AAGVIQSPRHLIKEKRETATLKCYPIPRHDTVYWYQQGPGQDPQFLISFYEKMQSDKGSIPDRFSAQQFSDYHSELNMSSLELGDSALYFCASSLRVSGNTIYFGEGSWLTVV.

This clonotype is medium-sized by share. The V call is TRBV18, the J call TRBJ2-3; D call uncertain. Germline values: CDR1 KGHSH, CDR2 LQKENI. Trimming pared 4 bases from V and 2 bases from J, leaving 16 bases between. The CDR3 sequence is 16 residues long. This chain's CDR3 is CASSLASRHYTDTQYF. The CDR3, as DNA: TGTGCCAGCTCACTTGCTTCACGACACTACACAGATACGCAGTATTTT. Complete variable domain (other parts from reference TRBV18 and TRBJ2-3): NAGVMQNPRHLVRRRGQEARLRCSPMKGHSHVYWYRQLPEEGLKFMVYLQKENIIDESGMPKERFSAEFPKEGPSILRIQQVVRGDSAAYFCASSLASRHYTDTQYFGPGTRLTVL.

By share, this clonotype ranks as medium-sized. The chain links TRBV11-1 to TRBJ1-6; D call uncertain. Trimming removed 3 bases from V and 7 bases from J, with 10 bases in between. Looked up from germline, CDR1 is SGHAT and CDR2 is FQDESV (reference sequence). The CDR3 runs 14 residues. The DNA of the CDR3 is TGTGCCAGCAGCTTGAGACGGGTAAATTCACCCCTCCACTTT. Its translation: CASSLRRVNSPLHF.

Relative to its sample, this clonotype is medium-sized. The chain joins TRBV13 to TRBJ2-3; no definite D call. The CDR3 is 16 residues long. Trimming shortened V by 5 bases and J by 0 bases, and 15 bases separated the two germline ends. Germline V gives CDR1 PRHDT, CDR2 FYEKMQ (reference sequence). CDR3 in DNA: TGTGCCAGCAGCCCGGCCAGCAAAGGCAGCACAGATACGCAGTATTTT. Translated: CASSPASKGSTDTQYF.

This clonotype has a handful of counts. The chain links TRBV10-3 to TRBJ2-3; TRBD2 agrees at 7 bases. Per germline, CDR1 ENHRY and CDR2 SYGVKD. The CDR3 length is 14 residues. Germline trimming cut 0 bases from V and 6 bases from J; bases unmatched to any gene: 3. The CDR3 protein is CAISESTAGDTQYF. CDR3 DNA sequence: TGTGCCATCAGTGAGTCGACAGCGGGGGATACGCAGTATTTT.

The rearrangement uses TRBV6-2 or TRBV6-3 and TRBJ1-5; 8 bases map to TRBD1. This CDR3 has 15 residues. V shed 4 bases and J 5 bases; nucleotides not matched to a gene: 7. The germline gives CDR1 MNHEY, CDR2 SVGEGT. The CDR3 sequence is CASSFSQGAHQPQHF. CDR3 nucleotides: TGTGCCAGCAGTTTCTCGCAGGGGGCCCATCAGCCCCAGCATTTT.

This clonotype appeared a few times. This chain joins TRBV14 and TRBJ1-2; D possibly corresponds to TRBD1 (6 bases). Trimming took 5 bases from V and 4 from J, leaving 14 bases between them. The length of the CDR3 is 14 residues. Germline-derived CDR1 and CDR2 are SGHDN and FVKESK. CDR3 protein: CASSFSDRIYGYTF. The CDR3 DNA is TGTGCCAGCAGCTTTAGCGACAGGATCTATGGCTACACCTTC.

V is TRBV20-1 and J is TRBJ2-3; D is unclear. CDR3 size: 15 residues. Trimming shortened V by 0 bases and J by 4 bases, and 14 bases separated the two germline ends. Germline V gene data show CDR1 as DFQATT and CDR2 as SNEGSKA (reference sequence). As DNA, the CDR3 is TGCAGTGCTAGAGACCTCTTTGAAGGAGCAGATACGCAGTATTTT. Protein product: CSARDLFEGADTQYF.

DNA of the CDR3: TGTGCCAGCAGCCTTCTACTAGCGGGGGCCTACAATGAGCAGTTCTTC. Protein: CASSLLLAGAYNEQFF. The rearrangement links TRBV27 to TRBJ2-1, with 11 bases aligning to TRBD2. CDR1 MNHEY and CDR2 SMNVEV come from the germline V gene (reference sequence). Unmatched junction bases numbered 6, after V lost 6 bases and J lost 2 bases. The CDR3 consists of 16 residues.

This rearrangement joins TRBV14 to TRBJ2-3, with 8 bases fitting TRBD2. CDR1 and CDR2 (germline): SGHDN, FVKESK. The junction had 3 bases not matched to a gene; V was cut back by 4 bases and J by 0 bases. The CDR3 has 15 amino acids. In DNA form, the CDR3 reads TGTGCCAGCAGCCCCCGGGGGGGGAGCACAGATACGCAGTATTTT. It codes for CASSPRGGSTDTQYF.

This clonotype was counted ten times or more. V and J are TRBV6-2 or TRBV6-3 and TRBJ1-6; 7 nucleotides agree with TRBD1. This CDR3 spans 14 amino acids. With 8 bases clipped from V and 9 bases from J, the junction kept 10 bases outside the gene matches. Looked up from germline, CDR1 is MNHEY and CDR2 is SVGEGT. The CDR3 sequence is CASGLQGIFSPLHF. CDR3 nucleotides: TGTGCCAGCGGCCTACAGGGGATATTTTCACCCCTCCACTTT.

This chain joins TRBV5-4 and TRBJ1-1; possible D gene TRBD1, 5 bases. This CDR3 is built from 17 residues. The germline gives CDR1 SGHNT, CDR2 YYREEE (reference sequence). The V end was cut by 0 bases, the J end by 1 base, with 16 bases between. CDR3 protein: CASSLDFSGGWNTEAFF. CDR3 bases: TGTGCCAGCAGCTTGGACTTCTCTGGGGGTTGGAACACTGAAGCTTTCTTT.

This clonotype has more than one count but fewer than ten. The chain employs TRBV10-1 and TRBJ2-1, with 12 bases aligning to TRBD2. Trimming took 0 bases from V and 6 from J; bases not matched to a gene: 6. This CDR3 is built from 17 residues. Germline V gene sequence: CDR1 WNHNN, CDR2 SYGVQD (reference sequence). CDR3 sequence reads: CASSESGGGLAGNEQFF. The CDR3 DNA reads TGCGCCAGCAGTGAGTCTGGGGGGGGACTAGCGGGCAATGAGCAGTTCTTC.

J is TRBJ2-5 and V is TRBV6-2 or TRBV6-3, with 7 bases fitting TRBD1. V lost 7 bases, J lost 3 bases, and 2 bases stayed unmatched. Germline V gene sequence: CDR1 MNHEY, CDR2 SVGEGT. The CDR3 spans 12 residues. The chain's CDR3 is CASTDREETQYF. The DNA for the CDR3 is TGTGCCAGCACCGACAGGGAAGAGACCCAGTACTTC.

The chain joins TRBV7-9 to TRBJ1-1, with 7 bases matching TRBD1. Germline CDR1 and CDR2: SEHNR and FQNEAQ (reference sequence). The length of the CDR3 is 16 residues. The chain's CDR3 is CVRSLGGTEFPTEAFF. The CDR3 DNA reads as TGTGTCAGAAGCTTAGGTGGGACAGAGTTCCCCACTGAAGCTTTCTTT.

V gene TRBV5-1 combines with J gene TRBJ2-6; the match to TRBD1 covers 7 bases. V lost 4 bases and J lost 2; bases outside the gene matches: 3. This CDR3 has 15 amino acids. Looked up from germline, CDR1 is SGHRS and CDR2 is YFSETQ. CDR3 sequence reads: CASSTTGAGANVLTF. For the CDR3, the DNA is TGCGCCAGCAGCACCACAGGGGCTGGGGCCAACGTCCTGACTTTC. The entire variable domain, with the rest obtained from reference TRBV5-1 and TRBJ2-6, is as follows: KAGVTQTPRYLIKTRGQQVTLSCSPISGHRSVSWYQQTPGQGLQFLFEYFSETQRNKGNFPGRFSGRQFSNSRSEMNVSTLELGDSALYLCASSTTGAGANVLTFGAGSRLTVL.

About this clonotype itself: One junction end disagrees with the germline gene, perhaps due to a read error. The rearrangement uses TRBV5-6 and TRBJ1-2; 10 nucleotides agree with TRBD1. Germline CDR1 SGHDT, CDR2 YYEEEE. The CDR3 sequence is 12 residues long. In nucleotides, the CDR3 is TGCGCCAGCAGCTCCCGACAGGGGGCGGGCACCTTC. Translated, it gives CASSSRQGAGTF.

The CDR3 spells CASSWGGPQETQYF. The CDR3 coding sequence is TGTGCCAGCAGCTGGGGTGGACCTCAAGAGACCCAGTACTTC. This chain links TRBV7-2 with TRBJ2-5; no firm D call. V was trimmed by 4 bases and J by 2 bases, leaving 11 bases between them. Germline V lookup: CDR1 SGHTA, CDR2 FQGNSA. The CDR3 is made up of 14 amino acids.

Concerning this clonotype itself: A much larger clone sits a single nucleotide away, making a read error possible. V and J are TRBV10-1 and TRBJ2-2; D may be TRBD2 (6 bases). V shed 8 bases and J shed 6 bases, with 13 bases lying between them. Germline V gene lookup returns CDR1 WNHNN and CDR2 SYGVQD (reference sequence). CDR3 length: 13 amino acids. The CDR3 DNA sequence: TGCGCCAGCTCGGGGGAAGGCGCCGGGGAGCTGTTTTTT. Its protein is CASSGEGAGELFF.

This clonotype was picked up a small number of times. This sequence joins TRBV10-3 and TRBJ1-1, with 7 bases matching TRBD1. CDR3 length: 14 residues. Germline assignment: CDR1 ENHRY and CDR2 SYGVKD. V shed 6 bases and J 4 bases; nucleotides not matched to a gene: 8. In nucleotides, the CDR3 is TGTGCCATCAGGGTCACAGGGGAGGGCACTGAAGCTTTCTTT. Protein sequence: CAIRVTGEGTEAFF.

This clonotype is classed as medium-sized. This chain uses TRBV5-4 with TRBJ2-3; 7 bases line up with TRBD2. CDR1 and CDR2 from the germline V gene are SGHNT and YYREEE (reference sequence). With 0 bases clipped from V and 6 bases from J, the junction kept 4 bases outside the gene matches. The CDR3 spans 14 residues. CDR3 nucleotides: TGTGCCAGCAGCTTGGGCGCGGGGGAGGATACGCAGTATTTT. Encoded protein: CASSLGAGEDTQYF.

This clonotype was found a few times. The CDR3 loop is CASSYPGYQPQHF. CDR3 nucleotide sequence: TGTGCCAGCAGTTACCCGGGTTATCAGCCCCAGCATTTT. The V gene is TRBV6-6, the J gene TRBJ1-5; D is unresolved. Trimming pared 2 bases from V and 5 bases from J, leaving 7 bases between. The length of the CDR3 is 13 residues. Germline assignment: CDR1 MNHNY and CDR2 SVGAGI (reference sequence).

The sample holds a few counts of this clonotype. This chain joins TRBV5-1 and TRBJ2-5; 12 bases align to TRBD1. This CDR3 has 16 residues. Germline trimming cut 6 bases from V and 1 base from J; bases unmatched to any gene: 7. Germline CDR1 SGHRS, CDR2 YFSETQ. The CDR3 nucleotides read TGCGCCAGCAAGGGACAGGGGGCCGTAAGCCAAGAGACCCAGTACTTC. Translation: CASKGQGAVSQETQYF.

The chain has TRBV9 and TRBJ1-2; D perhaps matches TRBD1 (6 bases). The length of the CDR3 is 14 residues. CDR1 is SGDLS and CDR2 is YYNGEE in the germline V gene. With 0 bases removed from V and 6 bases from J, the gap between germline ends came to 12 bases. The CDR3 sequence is CASSVEVAGDGYTF. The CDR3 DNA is TGTGCCAGCAGCGTAGAGGTGGCAGGGGATGGCTACACCTTC.

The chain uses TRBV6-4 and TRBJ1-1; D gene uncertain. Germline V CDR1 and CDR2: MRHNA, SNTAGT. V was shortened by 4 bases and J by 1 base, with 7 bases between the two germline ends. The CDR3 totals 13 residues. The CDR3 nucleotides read TGTGCCAGCAGTGTAGCAGAGAACACTGAAGCTTTCTTT. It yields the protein CASSVAENTEAFF.